This T cell receptor beta chain derives from a study of cytomegalovirus exposure and HLA in healthy donors. Study-level points and caveats: Rarity characterized most TCR sequences, yet some public TCRs appeared in many donors. Three CMV-associated chains proved CMV antigen-specific in vitro. The authors enumerated roughly 160 TCR beta chains as linked to cytomegalovirus.

Turning to this clone: No antigen is known for it.

The CDR3 contains 13 residues. The germline gives CDR1 ENHRY, CDR2 SYGVKD. Between the trimmed V and J ends, which lost 0 bases and 9 bases, there was a span of 11 bases. The study ran its PCR with 60 Vbeta and 13 Jbeta primers. Sequencing was performed with immunoSEQ multiplex PCR; in TCRdb, only in-frame clones are kept and a portion is missing. The sample records 170,000 or so clones, 75% to 90% being singletons. The study sampled nominally healthy donors, though unrecorded immune exposures were likely. This clonotype was sampled from a male donor in good health and CMV-seropositive. This chain links TRBV10-3 with TRBJ1-2; D is uncertain. What was sequenced was PBMCs. CDR3: CAISESRQDSYTF. The CDR3 coding sequence is TGTGCCATCAGTGAGTCCCGGCAGGATAGCTACACCTTC.